The 32 T cell receptor beta chains in this list originate from one sample, sequenced in a study of breast tumors, draining lymph nodes, adjacent tissues. TCRdb re-called the multiplex PCR reads with MiXCR, one entry per CDR3 protein. The sample has roughly 14,000 distinct CDR3 sequences, approximately 45% seen once. Sequenced input: tumor-adjacent breast tissue. All receptors derive from a female donor with breast cancer. Some clones in this sample may be carry-over from other donors' samples.

The rearrangement links TRBV14 to TRBJ2-1; TRBD1 matches 8 bases. CDR1 SGHDN and CDR2 FVKESK come from the germline V gene. The CDR3 is 15 residues long. The V and J ends lost 3 bases and 5 bases, in that order; junction bases with no gene match: 6. The CDR3 DNA reads TGTGCCAGCAGCCACGTGGGACAGGACAACAATGAGCAGTTCTTC. This gives the protein CASSHVGQDNNEQFF. The variable domain in full, completed from reference TRBV14 and TRBJ2-1, reads EAGVTQFPSHSVIEKGQTVTLRCDPISGHDNLYWYRRVMGKEIKFLLHFVKESKQDESGMPNNRFLAERTGGTYSTLKVQPAELEDSGVYFCASSHVGQDNNEQFFGPGTRLTVL.

The chain couples TRBV20-1 to TRBJ2-7; 15 nucleotides align to TRBD2. After removal of 4 bases from V and 2 bases from J, the junction contained 6 bases not matched to a gene. CDR3 length: 16 residues. CDR1 DFQATT and CDR2 SNEGSKA come from the germline V gene (reference sequence). CDR3 sequence (DNA): TGCAGTGCTATAGGGACTAGCGGGAGGACGGCCTACGAGCAGTACTTC. It yields the protein CSAIGTSGRTAYEQYF.

This chain uses TRBV6-6 with TRBJ2-5; D is unresolved. Germline values: CDR1 MNHNY, CDR2 SVGAGI (reference sequence). CDR3 length equals 10 residues. V lost 6 bases and J 5 bases, leaving 4 bases between the germline ends. CDR3: CASRAETQYF. The CDR3 bases are TGTGCCAGCAGGGCGGAGACCCAGTACTTC.

Here the CDR3 reads CASSQDPRGSGNTIYF. For the CDR3, the DNA is TGCGCCAGCAGCCAAGACCCGAGGGGCTCTGGAAACACCATATATTTT. The rearrangement links TRBV4-1 to TRBJ1-3, with a weak D call TRBD1 (5 bases). Looked up from germline, CDR1 is MGHRA and CDR2 is YSYEKL. V shed 0 bases and J shed 0 bases, with 9 bases lying between them. CDR3 length: 16 amino acids.

This clonotype was detected ten times or more. Since a much larger clone is just one base distant, this may be a read error. The chain has TRBV12-3 or TRBV12-4 and TRBJ2-3, with D possibly TRBD2 on 6 matching bases. With 3 bases removed from V and 1 base from J, the gap between germline ends came to 11 bases. This CDR3 contains 15 residues. CDR3 in amino acids: CASSFVWGGTDTQYF. DNA of the CDR3: TGTGCCAGCAGTTTCGTTTGGGGGGGCACAGATACGCAGTATTTT.

This chain joins TRBV20-1 and TRBJ2-5, with 14 bases identical to TRBD2. Germline V gene lookup returns CDR1 DFQATT and CDR2 SNEGSKA (reference sequence). V dropped 4 bases and J dropped 5; count of bases not matched to a gene: 3. This CDR3 spans 14 amino acids. CDR3 bases: TGCAGTGCTATGTGGACTAGCGGGGGGGAGACCCAGTACTTC. Its protein product is CSAMWTSGGETQYF.

The chain joins TRBV7-9 to TRBJ1-5; the D gene is possibly TRBD1 (6 bases). The CDR3 contains 14 residues. CDR1 and CDR2 from the germline V gene are SEHNR and FQNEAQ (reference sequence). The ends were cut back, 5 bases at V and 3 bases at J, with 11 bases in the middle. CDR3 region: CASSPDSFNQPQHF. CDR3 in DNA: TGTGCCAGCAGCCCGGACAGTTTCAATCAGCCCCAGCATTTT. The variable domain in full, with the rest retrieved from reference TRBV7-9 and TRBJ1-5, is DTGVSQNPRHKITKRGQNVTFRCDPISEHNRLYWYRQTLGQGPEFLTYFQNEAQLEKSRLLSDRFSAERPKGSFSTLEIQRTEQGDSAMYLCASSPDSFNQPQHFGDGTRLSIL.

The V and J genes are TRBV6-2 or TRBV6-3 and TRBJ2-7; 12 bases line up with TRBD2. Losses at the gene ends were 5 bases for V and 3 bases for J; bases not matched to a gene: 11. The CDR3 extends over 17 amino acids. CDR1 and CDR2 (germline): MNHEY, SVGEGT. This CDR3 reads CASSPASSSGRDYEQYF. CDR3 DNA sequence: TGTGCCAGCAGTCCCGCCAGTTCTAGCGGGAGGGACTACGAGCAGTACTTC.

This clonotype was detected ten times or more. The chain has TRBV20-1 and TRBJ2-3, with 9 bases aligning to TRBD2. The germline gives CDR1 DFQATT, CDR2 SNEGSKA (reference sequence). Losses at the gene ends were 4 bases for V and 4 bases for J; bases not matched to a gene: 12. The CDR3 runs to 16 residues. The CDR3 nucleotides read TGCAGTGCTACCGATTTAGCGGGGGCCGGATCAGATACGCAGTATTTT. Its protein is CSATDLAGAGSDTQYF.

The J gene is TRBJ2-7, the V gene TRBV20-1, with 10 bases fitting TRBD2. CDR1 is DFQATT, CDR2 SNEGSKA, per germline (reference sequence). The CDR3 consists of 13 residues. V lost 6 bases and J lost 2; bases outside the gene matches: 4. The CDR3 protein is CSAELAGPYEQYF. The CDR3 coding sequence is TGCAGTGCCGAACTAGCGGGGCCCTACGAGCAGTACTTC.

V gene TRBV4-2 combines with J gene TRBJ2-1; D gene unclear. The germline V gene has CDR1 LGHNA and CDR2 YNFKEQ. The CDR3 runs to 13 residues. Between the trimmed V and J ends, which lost 5 bases and 9 bases, there was a span of 14 bases. The CDR3 is CASSNSLGGEQFF. The CDR3 DNA reads TGTGCCAGCAGCAACTCCCTAGGCGGTGAGCAGTTCTTC.

This clonotype was detected many times. CDR3 in amino acids: CASSLTDRGRNEQFF. Written as DNA, the CDR3 is TGTGCCAGCAGCCTCACGGACAGGGGGAGGAATGAGCAGTTCTTC. This rearrangement joins TRBV4-2 to TRBJ2-1, with 10 bases matching TRBD1. The CDR3 consists of 15 residues. After removal of 4 bases from V and 7 bases from J, the junction contained 7 bases not matched to a gene. Germline V CDR1 and CDR2: LGHNA, YNFKEQ.

This chain connects TRBV15 to TRBJ1-4; no definite D call. Trimming left V 4 bases short and J 8 bases short, with 14 bases between. This CDR3 is built from 14 residues. Germline V gene lookup returns CDR1 LNHNV and CDR2 YYDKDF (reference sequence). For the CDR3, the DNA is TGTGCCACCAGCATAGGGAGGGTTGGAGAAAAACTGTTTTTT. It translates to CATSIGRVGEKLFF.

The chain uses TRBV5-6 and TRBJ1-5; 10 bases align to TRBD1. Germline loops: CDR1 SGHDT, CDR2 YYEEEE. There are 20 residues in the CDR3. V shed 3 bases, J shed 4 bases, and the junction held 19 bases outside the gene matches. The chain's CDR3 is CASSSDTGTGDFGGNQPQHF. The CDR3 DNA sequence: TGTGCCAGCAGCTCAGACACCGGGACAGGGGATTTTGGGGGGAATCAGCCCCAGCATTTT.

The chain couples TRBV2 to TRBJ2-1, with 9 bases identical to TRBD2. The trim removed 4 bases at V and 4 bases at J, leaving 2 bases unmatched. This CDR3 contains 14 residues. Germline V gene data show CDR1 as SNHLY and CDR2 as FYNNEI. The CDR3 DNA follows: TGTGCCAGCAGTGGGCTAGCGGGATACAATGAGCAGTTCTTC. The encoded protein is CASSGLAGYNEQFF. The full variable domain, rest sourced from reference TRBV2 and TRBJ2-1, is EPEVTQTPSHQVTQMGQEVILRCVPISNHLYFYWYRQILGQKVEFLVSFYNNEISEKSEIFDDQFSVERPDGSNFTLKIRSTKLEDSAMYFCASSGLAGYNEQFFGPGTRLTVL.

The V and J genes are TRBV10-3 and TRBJ1-6, with 9 bases that match TRBD1. The CDR3 sequence is 13 residues long. Germline V CDR1 and CDR2: ENHRY, SYGVKD. J gave up 7 bases and V 10 bases, and 5 bases lay outside the gene matches. The CDR3 sequence: CASQGQGNSPLHF. Written as DNA, the CDR3 is TGTGCCAGCCAGGGACAGGGCAATTCACCCCTCCACTTT.

The V gene is TRBV7-2, the J gene TRBJ2-7; the D gene could be TRBD1 or TRBD2 (6 bases each). In germline, CDR1 is SGHTA, CDR2 FQGNSA. The germline V and J ends were trimmed by 2 bases and 5 bases, with 13 bases remaining between them. The CDR3 totals 14 residues. Here the CDR3 DNA reads TGTGCCAGCAGCTTAAGGGGGGACTCGAACGAGCAGTACTTC. This translates into CASSLRGDSNEQYF.

This clonotype was recorded many times. Since a much larger clone is just one base distant, this may be a read error. This chain links TRBV11-2 with TRBJ2-6; the D is unclear. Germline loops: CDR1 SGHAT, CDR2 FQNNGV. The CDR3 covers 15 residues. The CDR3 DNA follows: TGTGCCAGCAGCTTTGGGATCTCTGCGGCCAACGTCCTGACTTTC. Its protein product is CASSFGISAANVLTF. The variable domain in full, completed from reference TRBV11-2 and TRBJ2-6, reads EAGVAQSPRYKIIEKRQSVAFWCNPISGHATLYWYQQILGQGPKLLIQFQNNGVVDDSQLPKDRFSAERLKGVDSTLKIQPAKLEDSAVYLCASSFGISAANVLTFGAGSRLTVL.

The sample holds many counts of this clonotype. V and J are TRBV27 and TRBJ1-2; possibly TRBD1 for D (6 bases). Germline V gene data show CDR1 as MNHEY and CDR2 as SMNVEV (reference sequence). The CDR3 spans 12 residues. V lost 8 bases, J lost 4 bases, and 11 bases lay in between. The DNA of the CDR3 is TGTGCCAGCGGAGGGACAACCTATGGCTACACCTTC. Amino acid sequence: CASGGTTYGYTF.

This clonotype was observed a single time. This rearrangement joins TRBV11-3 to TRBJ2-2; 8 bases agree with TRBD1. This CDR3 comprises 16 residues. From germline, CDR1 is SGHNT and CDR2 YENEEA. V gave up 5 bases and J gave up 1 base; unmatched junction bases: 6. The DNA of the CDR3 is TGTGCCAGCAGCCCCCCGGGGACAGGGAACACCGGGGAGCTGTTTTTT. It codes for CASSPPGTGNTGELFF. The full variable domain, its missing parts supplied by reference TRBV11-3 and TRBJ2-2, is EAGVVQSPRYKIIEKKQPVAFWCNPISGHNTLYWYLQNLGQGPELLIRYENEEAVDDSQLPKDRFSAERLKGVDSTLKIQPAELGDSAVYLCASSPPGTGNTGELFFGEGSRLTVL.

The chain joins TRBV29-1 to TRBJ2-3; D might be TRBD2 (6 bases). The CDR3 covers 12 residues. Trimming removed 7 bases from V and 8 bases from J, with 16 bases in between. Germline lookup yields CDR1 SQVTM and CDR2 ANQGSEA. The CDR3 sequence: CSAGTGEGTQYF. In DNA form, the CDR3 reads TGCAGCGCCGGGACTGGCGAAGGTACGCAGTATTTT.

This clonotype is deemed medium-sized. The chain has TRBV5-1 and TRBJ2-7; TRBD2 matches 10 bases. The CDR3 runs 15 residues. V lost 0 bases, J lost 3 bases, and 3 bases stayed unmatched. Germline CDR1 is SGHRS and CDR2 is YFSETQ. In nucleotides, the CDR3 is TGCGCCAGCAGCTTGGTGGCTAGCGGGAGCTACGAGCAGTACTTC. Amino acid sequence: CASSLVASGSYEQYF.

The chain links TRBV6-4 to TRBJ2-7; 12 bases match TRBD2. Germline assignment: CDR1 MRHNA and CDR2 SNTAGT. V dropped 6 bases and J dropped 6; count of bases not matched to a gene: 9. This CDR3 comprises 15 residues. The CDR3 DNA follows: TGTGCCAGCAGCCTGACTAGCGGGAGAATCCCCGAGCAGTACTTC. As protein: CASSLTSGRIPEQYF.

This clonotype has more than one count but fewer than ten. Since a much larger clone is just one base distant, this may be a read error. V usage is TRBV19 and J usage is TRBJ1-1; the D is unclear. V lost 5 bases to trimming and J lost 4 bases, with 5 bases between them. Germline-derived CDR1 and CDR2 are LNHDA and SQIVND (reference sequence). The CDR3 runs 11 residues. The CDR3 reads CASSGSTEAFF. Here the CDR3 DNA reads TGTGCCAGTAGTGGGAGCACTGAAGCTTTCTTT.

This clonotype showed up just once. V and J are TRBV30 and TRBJ1-4; TRBD1 aligns across 8 bases. Germline CDR1 GTSNPN, CDR2 SVGIG (reference sequence). This CDR3 comprises 15 residues. V shed 1 base, J shed 6 bases, and the junction held 7 bases outside the gene matches. CDR3 bases: TGTGCCTGGAGTGGGCAGGGGGCATTTTATGAAAAACTGTTTTTT. Protein: CAWSGQGAFYEKLFF.

V and J are TRBV28 and TRBJ1-1; 7 nucleotides agree with TRBD1. The CDR3 is 15 residues long. Germline CDR1 and CDR2: MDHEN and SYDVKM. V lost 5 bases, J lost 4 bases, and 10 bases stayed unmatched. DNA of the CDR3: TGTGCCAGCAGTATACGACAGGGTCGGGGCACTGAAGCTTTCTTT. This encodes CASSIRQGRGTEAFF. Supplemented by reference TRBV28 and TRBJ1-1, the full variable domain reads DVKVTQSSRYLVKRTGEKVFLECVQDMDHENMFWYRQDPGLGLRLIYFSYDVKMKEKGDIPEGYSVSREKKERFSLILESASTNQTSMYLCASSIRQGRGTEAFFGQGTRLTVV.

In this sample, this clonotype turned up many times. The genes are TRBV19 and TRBJ1-6; 9 bases align to TRBD1. The CDR3 spans 17 residues. The germline gives CDR1 LNHDA, CDR2 SQIVND (reference sequence). The trim removed 3 bases at V and 5 bases at J, leaving 8 bases unmatched. The chain's CDR3 is CASSILSDRGNNSPLHF. The CDR3 nucleotides are TGTGCCAGTAGTATCCTCTCGGACAGGGGTAATAATTCACCCCTCCACTTT.

This clonotype has just one count. The chain has TRBV27 and TRBJ2-5; D uncertain. The V and J ends lost 0 bases and 0 bases respectively, with 8 bases between them. The CDR3 is 15 amino acids. CDR1 MNHEY and CDR2 SMNVEV come from the germline V gene (reference sequence). CDR3 sequence reads: CASSLSAGDQETQYF. Here the CDR3 DNA reads TGTGCCAGCAGTTTATCGGCAGGCGACCAAGAGACCCAGTACTTC.

This clonotype is categorized as medium-sized. The V gene is TRBV4-1, the J gene TRBJ1-3; D is undetermined. The V gene lost 1 base and the J gene lost 0 bases, with 7 bases spanning the gap. CDR1 and CDR2 from the germline V gene are MGHRA and YSYEKL. The CDR3 is made up of 15 amino acids. CDR3 protein: CASSQGPASGNTIYF. The DNA of the CDR3 is TGCGCCAGCAGCCAAGGTCCGGCCTCTGGAAACACCATATATTTT.

This clonotype was found a few times. A much larger clone differs from this one at a single base, so this may be a read error. The gene calls are TRBV6-2 or TRBV6-3 and TRBJ2-1, with TRBD2 matching over 7 bases. This CDR3 has 12 amino acids. Germline V gives CDR1 MNHEY, CDR2 SVGEGT. The CDR3 DNA follows: TGTGTCAGCAATGCCCTGGGGGGGGGGCAGTTCTTC. It specifies CVSNALGGGQFF.

A remark on this clonotype: An end of the junction does not agree with germline; a read error may underlie this. This chain uses TRBV7-2 with TRBJ1-4, with TRBD1 identical over 7 bases. The CDR3 consists of 15 residues. Germline V gives CDR1 SGHTA, CDR2 FQGNSA. This chain's CDR3 is CVSSNRGSTNEKLFF. The CDR3 DNA reads TGTGTCAGCAGTAACAGGGGATCAACTAATGAAAAACTGTTTTTT.

This rearrangement joins TRBV5-1 to TRBJ2-3; tentatively, D is TRBD2 (6 bases). Trimming removed 0 bases from V and 0 bases from J, with 11 bases in between. The CDR3 runs 16 residues. The germline CDR1 and CDR2 sequences are SGHRS and YFSETQ. The CDR3 loop reads CASSLDGSGSTDTQYF. The CDR3 bases are TGCGCCAGCAGCTTGGATGGTAGCGGAAGCACAGATACGCAGTATTTT.